The clone carrying this T cell receptor beta chain was seen at least ten times. The data were obtained in a study of Graves' ophthalmopathy and Graves' hyperthyroidism. CAS ≥3, NOSPECS ≥4, moderate-to-severe activity and duration under 3 months marked donors with ophthalmopathy. This CDR3 region has 16 residues. Per the germline V gene, CDR1 is SGHAT and CDR2 is FQNNGV. The germline V and J ends were trimmed by 0 bases and 2 bases, with 13 bases remaining between them. RNA transcripts provided the template for amplifying TCR beta CDR3 regions. Amplification began with first-round RT-PCR using HTBI primers, then second-round multiplex PCR was performed. TCRdb used MiXCR to reprocess the multiplex PCR reads, holding one entry per CDR3 protein. Among 150,000 or so distinct CDR3 sequences, approximately 40% were seen once, and the ten largest hold around 5.8%.

V and J are TRBV11-2 and TRBJ1-2; no clear D. Sequenced input: peripheral blood. The TCR was taken from a woman aged 40 to 50 with Graves' ophthalmopathy. CDR3 protein: CASSLEGPAPNYGYTF. In DNA, the CDR3 is TGTGCCAGCAGCTTAGAAGGCCCAGCGCCAAACTATGGCTACACCTTC.